A single sample is the source of the 32 T cell receptor beta chains below, sequenced in a study of beta chain features in type 1 diabetes. General study findings and limits: Shorter TCRB CDR3s, moderately but significantly so, marked every one of the four CD4+ subsets in Type 1 diabetes patients.

Of the isolated RNA, all was reverse transcribed, and so the sequenced material was expressed TCRB transcripts. TCRdb keeps only in-frame clones here, not all; method: immunoSEQ multiplex PCR. The sample yields some 350,000 clones, roughly 14% seen once. These receptors' antigens are unknown. Sequencing input: naive CD4+ T cells from blood. Source of these receptors: a woman younger than 30 with type 1 diabetes.

This clone occurred a few times. The chain combines TRBV15 with TRBJ2-5, with TRBD2 identical over 8 bases. V dropped 6 bases and J dropped 4; count of bases not matched to a gene: 10. The CDR3 runs to 15 residues. Germline CDR1 reads LNHNV; CDR2 reads YYDKDF (reference sequence). This CDR3 is CATRDSGKYGETQYF. The CDR3 DNA follows: TGTGCCACCAGAGATAGCGGGAAGTATGGAGAGACCCAGTACTTC.

This clone was counted a few times. The rearrangement links TRBV5-1 to TRBJ2-1, with 7 bases matching TRBD2. V gave up 0 bases and J gave up 6 bases; unmatched junction bases: 6. Germline CDR1 reads SGHRS; CDR2 reads YFSETQ. The CDR3 contains 15 residues. The CDR3 DNA is TGCGCCAGCAGCTTGGGACTAGCTATGGCCAATGAGCAGTTCTTC. This gives the protein CASSLGLAMANEQFF. Drawing the rest from reference TRBV5-1 and TRBJ2-1, the complete variable domain is KAGVTQTPRYLIKTRGQQVTLSCSPISGHRSVSWYQQTPGQGLQFLFEYFSETQRNKGNFPGRFSGRQFSNSRSEMNVSTLELGDSALYLCASSLGLAMANEQFFGPGTRLTVL.

This chain uses TRBV18 with TRBJ1-2; the match to TRBD1 covers 8 bases. The CDR3 runs to 16 residues. The J segment lost 7 bases and the V segment lost 2 bases, leaving 12 bases of the junction unmatched. In germline, CDR1 is KGHSH, CDR2 LQKENI. CDR3 nucleotides: TGTGCCAGCTCACCAATAGCCGGGACAGGAATGGGTGGCTACACCTTC. This codes for CASSPIAGTGMGGYTF.

This clone occurred a few times. V and J are TRBV11-2 and TRBJ1-4, with D possibly being TRBD1 (6 bases). V shed 8 bases and J shed 8 bases, with 12 bases lying between them. The CDR3 totals 12 residues. Germline CDR1 and CDR2: SGHAT and FQNNGV. The CDR3 sequence is CASGQYGEKLFF. Here the CDR3 DNA reads TGTGCCAGCGGACAGTATGGAGAAAAACTGTTTTTT.

Comment on this clone: Other DNA sequences in this specimen translate into the identical CDR3. The V gene is TRBV7-2, the J gene TRBJ2-3, with no clear D. The CDR3 is 12 amino acids. The germline V and J ends were trimmed by 3 bases and 3 bases, with 4 bases remaining between them. Germline values: CDR1 SGHTA, CDR2 FQGNSA. This CDR3 is CASSLSTDTQYF. The DNA of the CDR3 is TGTGCCAGCAGCTTGTCTACAGATACGCAGTATTTT.

This clone was detected a few times. The chain links TRBV2 to TRBJ1-2, with 7 bases identical to TRBD1. Per germline, CDR1 SNHLY and CDR2 FYNNEI. Trimming at V came to 6 bases and at J to 5 bases, leaving 6 bases not matched to a gene. The CDR3 consists of 13 residues. DNA for the CDR3: TGTGCCAGCAGCTTACAGGGGATGTATGGCTACACCTTC. It codes for CASSLQGMYGYTF.

This rearrangement joins TRBV18 to TRBJ1-2; 8 bases align to TRBD1. CDR3 length: 13 residues. V lost 4 bases to trimming and J lost 6 bases; unmatched junction nucleotides: 4. Germline V CDR1 and CDR2: KGHSH, LQKENI. CDR3 sequence reads: CASSLPTGDGYTF. In DNA form, the CDR3 reads TGTGCCAGCTCACTCCCGACAGGGGATGGCTACACCTTC.

There are a few counts of this clone. The chain employs TRBV9 and TRBJ1-3; D unresolved. The CDR3 covers 15 residues. Germline values: CDR1 SGDLS, CDR2 YYNGEE. The germline V and J ends were trimmed by 0 bases and 0 bases, with 7 bases remaining between them. CDR3 loop: CASSVAGYSGNTIYF. In DNA, the CDR3 is TGTGCCAGCAGCGTAGCAGGATACTCTGGAAACACCATATATTTT.

The chain combines TRBV5-4 with TRBJ2-5; 8 nucleotides match TRBD2. CDR1 is SGHNT and CDR2 is YYREEE in the germline V gene (reference sequence). V was clipped by 5 bases and J by 4 bases; unmatched bases: 7. This CDR3 has 14 amino acids. CDR3 residues: CASSVSGSPETQYF. The CDR3, as DNA: TGTGCCAGCAGTGTAAGCGGGAGCCCAGAGACCCAGTACTTC.

CDR3 in DNA: TGTGCCAGCAGCTTAGGTTCAGGGACTCAGTACGAGCAGTACGTC. Translation: CASSLGSGTQYEQYV. The chain recombines TRBV7-2 with TRBJ2-7; D may be TRBD2 (6 bases). Germline lookup yields CDR1 SGHTA and CDR2 FQGNSA. The CDR3 loop spans 15 amino acids. V was cut by 1 base and J by 4 bases, with 14 bases left in between.

This clone was counted only a few times. This chain uses TRBV21-1 with TRBJ2-7; the D call in the table, TRBD1, was not verified against the DNA. TRBV21-1 is reported as a pseudogene. CDR3 length equals 14 residues. CDR3 bases: TGTGCCAGCAGCAAAGAGGGACAGGTGGACGAGCAGTACGTC. This gives the protein CASSKEGQVDEQYV.

This clone was detected a few times. V and J are TRBV7-2 and TRBJ2-7, with D perhaps matching TRBD2 (5 bases). CDR1 is SGHTA and CDR2 is FQGNSA in the germline V gene. V lost 6 bases to trimming and J lost 7 bases, with 10 bases between them. The CDR3 is 11 residues long. The CDR3 DNA reads as TGTGCCAGCAGAAATACGGGGGAGCAGTACTTC. Translation gives CASRNTGEQYF.

The J gene is TRBJ2-1, the V gene TRBV18; 12 bases map to TRBD2. The CDR3 has 16 residues. Germline CDR1 reads KGHSH; CDR2 reads LQKENI. V gave up 3 bases and J gave up 7 bases; unmatched junction bases: 7. The CDR3 DNA reads as TGTGCCAGCTCACCGAAACTAGCGGGAGGAGAAAATGAGCAGTTCTTC. Residues: CASSPKLAGGENEQFF.

This sequence joins TRBV5-1 and TRBJ1-5; 7 bases line up with TRBD1. Looked up from germline, CDR1 is SGHRS and CDR2 is YFSETQ. V was clipped by 4 bases and J by 4 bases; unmatched bases: 8. The CDR3 extends over 15 amino acids. The CDR3 nucleotides read TGCGCCAGCAGCCCCGCGGGACAGATAAATCAGCCCCAGCATTTT. Encoded protein: CASSPAGQINQPQHF.

The chain joins TRBV30 to TRBJ2-3; tentatively, D is TRBD2 (5 bases). Germline CDR1 and CDR2: GTSNPN and SVGIG (reference sequence). This CDR3 is 16 amino acids long. V lost 2 bases, J lost 1 base, and 16 bases lay in between. As DNA, the CDR3 is TGTGCCTGGAGTTACCTACGGGGAAGGCGCACAGATACGCAGTATTTT. Translating it yields CAWSYLRGRRTDTQYF.

This rearrangement joins TRBV5-1 to TRBJ1-1; D perhaps matches TRBD1 (6 bases). The CDR3 has 12 amino acids. Germline CDR1 is SGHRS and CDR2 is YFSETQ. The ends were cut back, 4 bases at V and 6 bases at J, with 10 bases in the middle. The CDR3 coding sequence is TGCGCCAGCAGCATGACAGGCCCTGAAGCTTTCTTT. Translation gives CASSMTGPEAFF.

J is TRBJ2-1 and V is TRBV4-1, with TRBD2 matching 12 bases. The CDR3 covers 17 residues. CDR1 and CDR2 from the germline V gene are MGHRA and YSYEKL. The trim removed 0 bases at V and 4 bases at J, leaving 4 bases unmatched. The CDR3 nucleotides are TGCGCCAGCAGCCAAGAGAGGACTAGCGGGGTTTACAATGAGCAGTTCTTC. It yields the protein CASSQERTSGVYNEQFF.

This chain joins TRBV11-3 and TRBJ2-1; 13 nucleotides agree with TRBD2. J lost 9 bases, V lost 1 base, and 9 bases had no gene match. This CDR3 comprises 17 residues. Germline V gene sequence: CDR1 SGHNT, CDR2 YENEEA. Written as DNA, the CDR3 is TGTGCCAGCAGCTTAGGCGGGACTAGCGGGATGAAGGTTGAGCAGTTCTTC. Translating it yields CASSLGGTSGMKVEQFF.

This clone has more than one count but fewer than ten. This sequence joins TRBV18 and TRBJ2-1, with 15 bases identical to TRBD2. Germline CDR1 KGHSH, CDR2 LQKENI. CDR3 length equals 16 residues. The V gene end was trimmed by 5 bases and the J gene end by 4 bases; junction bases not matched to a gene: 3. In DNA form, the CDR3 reads TGTGCCAGCTCAGGACTAGCGGGAGGGCCGTACAATGAGCAGTTCTTC. Translating gives CASSGLAGGPYNEQFF.

The rearrangement uses TRBV21-1 and TRBJ1-4; the DNA was not used to check the table's D call, TRBD1. TRBV21-1 is labeled a pseudogene. The CDR3 spans 14 residues. DNA for the CDR3: TGTGCCAGCAGCAAATCGCAGGCGAATGAAAAACTGTTTTTT. It yields the protein CASSKSQANEKLFF.

This chain links TRBV7-9 with TRBJ1-2; possibly TRBD1 for D (6 bases). CDR1 and CDR2 (germline): SEHNR, FQNEAQ (reference sequence). CDR3 length: 13 residues. The ends were cut back, 2 bases at V and 6 bases at J, with 10 bases in the middle. The CDR3 loop is CASSLLQGDGYTF. The CDR3 bases are TGTGCCAGCAGCTTATTACAGGGAGATGGCTACACCTTC.

This chain uses TRBV9 with TRBJ2-3, with 12 bases that match TRBD2. After removal of 6 bases from V and 0 bases from J, the junction contained 8 bases not matched to a gene. CDR1 SGDLS and CDR2 YYNGEE come from the germline V gene. The CDR3 has 17 amino acids. The DNA for the CDR3 is TGTGCCAGCAACCTAGCGGGAGGGGTCGGGAGCACAGATACGCAGTATTTT. This sequence encodes CASNLAGGVGSTDTQYF.

This clone occurred a few times. The chain links TRBV7-2 to TRBJ2-5, with TRBD1 matching over 12 bases. The junction had 3 bases not matched to a gene; V was cut back by 5 bases and J by 5 bases. Germline CDR1 SGHTA, CDR2 FQGNSA. The CDR3 is 14 residues long. The CDR3 nucleotides are TGTGCCAGCAGCCGGGACAGGGGGCGTGAGACCCAGTACTTC. Its protein product is CASSRDRGRETQYF.

This clone was seen a few times. V and J are TRBV28 and TRBJ1-5, with D uncertain. The V end lost 3 bases, the J end lost 1 base, and 4 bases lay between the germline ends. The germline CDR1 and CDR2 sequences are MDHEN and SYDVKM. The CDR3 has 13 amino acids. CDR3 bases: TGTGCCAGCAGTTTGCAGAGCAATCAGCCCCAGCATTTT. It translates to CASSLQSNQPQHF. The whole variable domain, filled in from reference TRBV28 and TRBJ1-5, reads DVKVTQSSRYLVKRTGEKVFLECVQDMDHENMFWYRQDPGLGLRLIYFSYDVKMKEKGDIPEGYSVSREKKERFSLILESASTNQTSMYLCASSLQSNQPQHFGDGTRLSIL.

This clone was observed a few times. Germline and junction disagree at one end, which may indicate a read error. This chain connects TRBV5-4 to TRBJ1-2; 9 bases map to TRBD1. The CDR3 is made up of 13 amino acids. The germline gives CDR1 SGHNT, CDR2 YYREEE (reference sequence). The CDR3 DNA is TGTGCCAGCAGCTTGGGGACAGGGGAAGTAAAGGACTTC. It specifies CASSLGTGEVKDF. The full variable domain, rest sourced from reference TRBV5-4 and TRBJ1-2, is ETGVTQSPTHLIKTRGQQVTLRCSSQSGHNTVSWYQQALGQGPQFIFQYYREEENGRGNFPPRFSGLQFPNYSSELNVNALELDDSALYLCASSLGTGEVKDFGSGTRLTVV.

CDR3: CASNPGTANEKLFF. Here the CDR3 DNA reads TGCGCCAGCAACCCCGGGACAGCGAATGAAAAACTGTTTTTT. V gene TRBV5-1 combines with J gene TRBJ1-4, with 7 nucleotides matching TRBD1. The CDR3 loop spans 14 amino acids. J was trimmed by 5 bases and V by 6 bases; bases with no gene match: 7. Per the germline V gene, CDR1 is SGHRS and CDR2 is YFSETQ. Full variable domain (rest looked up from reference TRBV5-1 and TRBJ1-4): KAGVTQTPRYLIKTRGQQVTLSCSPISGHRSVSWYQQTPGQGLQFLFEYFSETQRNKGNFPGRFSGRQFSNSRSEMNVSTLELGDSALYLCASNPGTANEKLFFGSGTQLSVL.

This clone has only a few counts. This chain connects TRBV29-1 to TRBJ2-3; D unresolved. V lost 5 bases to trimming and J lost 3 bases, with 9 bases between them. CDR1 is SQVTM and CDR2 is ANQGSEA in the germline V gene. This CDR3 has 12 residues. CDR3 in amino acids: CSVHFLTDTQYF. CDR3 coding DNA: TGCAGCGTTCACTTCTTAACAGATACGCAGTATTTT.

This clone was found a few times. The chain carries TRBV7-9 and TRBJ1-1, with D unclear. Trimming took 1 base from V and 10 from J, leaving 7 bases between them. In germline, CDR1 is SEHNR, CDR2 FQNEAQ (reference sequence). CDR3 length: 11 residues. CDR3 region: CASSLVGAAFF. The CDR3 region has the DNA TGTGCCAGCAGCTTAGTAGGAGCAGCTTTCTTT.

V usage is TRBV19 and J usage is TRBJ1-5, with a possible D match to TRBD1 (6 bases). This CDR3 is 12 amino acids long. Germline V CDR1 and CDR2: LNHDA, SQIVND (reference sequence). Trimming took 9 bases from V and 2 from J, leaving 8 bases between them. The CDR3 loop is CASDRRNQPQHF. The CDR3 nucleotides read TGTGCCAGCGACAGGCGCAATCAGCCCCAGCATTTT.

This rearrangement joins TRBV4-1 to TRBJ2-7; D ambiguous. This CDR3 is built from 17 residues. CDR1 and CDR2 (germline): MGHRA, YSYEKL. Trimming removed 1 base from V and 2 bases from J, with 18 bases in between. The CDR3 DNA follows: TGCGCCAGCAGCCAAGTGGTAGTAGTAACTAAAACCTACGAGCAGTACTTC. Amino acids: CASSQVVVVTKTYEQYF.

Only a few counts were recorded for this clone. V and J are TRBV6-1 and TRBJ2-7; 11 bases are a match to TRBD2. The CDR3 consists of 14 residues. The V and J ends lost 8 bases and 7 bases, in that order; junction bases with no gene match: 10. Germline lookup yields CDR1 MNHNS and CDR2 SASEGT. This CDR3 is CASHPGTSGGEQYV. The CDR3 nucleotides are TGTGCCAGCCACCCCGGGACTAGCGGAGGGGAGCAGTACGTC.

This sequence joins TRBV6-5 and TRBJ2-1; TRBD1 agrees at 8 bases. CDR1 is MNHEY and CDR2 is SVGAGI in the germline V gene. After removal of 6 bases from V and 6 bases from J, the junction contained 4 bases not matched to a gene. The CDR3 covers 13 residues. The CDR3 DNA follows: TGTGCCAGCAGGCGGACAGGGTCCAATGAGCAGTTCTTC. Translating it yields CASRRTGSNEQFF.